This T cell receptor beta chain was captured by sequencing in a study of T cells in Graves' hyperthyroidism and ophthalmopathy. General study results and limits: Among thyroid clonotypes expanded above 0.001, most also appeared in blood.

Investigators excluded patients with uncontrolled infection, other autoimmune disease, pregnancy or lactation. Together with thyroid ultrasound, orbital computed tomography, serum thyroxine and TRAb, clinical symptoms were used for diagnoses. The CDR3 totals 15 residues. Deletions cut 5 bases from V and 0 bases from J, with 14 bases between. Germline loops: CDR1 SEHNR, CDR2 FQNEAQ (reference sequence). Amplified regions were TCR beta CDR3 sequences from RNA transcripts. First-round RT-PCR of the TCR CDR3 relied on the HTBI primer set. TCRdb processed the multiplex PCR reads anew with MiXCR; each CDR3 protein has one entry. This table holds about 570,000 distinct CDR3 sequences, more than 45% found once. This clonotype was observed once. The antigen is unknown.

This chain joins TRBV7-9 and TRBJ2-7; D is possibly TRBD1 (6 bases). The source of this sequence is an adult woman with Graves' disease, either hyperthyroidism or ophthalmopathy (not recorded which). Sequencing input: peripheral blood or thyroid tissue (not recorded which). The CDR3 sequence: CASSKSGEISYEQYF. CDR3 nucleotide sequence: TGTGCCAGCAGCAAGTCAGGGGAGATCTCCTACGAGCAGTACTTC.